This paragraph covers one T cell receptor beta chain sequence. Its antigen is undetermined. This specimen belongs to a study of shared clonotypes between healthy human individuals. Study-wide points: Lower generation probabilities were found for non-shared clonotypes than for those shared by all four donors.

For sorted subsets, approximately 180 ng DNA per replicate equaled 30,000 or so T cell genomes. Only in-frame clones appear in the TCRdb table, and some are missing; sequencing was by immunoSEQ multiplex PCR. The sample consists of some 2,000,000 clones, about 95% of them appearing once. V was clipped by 1 base and J by 3 bases; unmatched bases: 7. Germline V lookup: CDR1 LGHNA, CDR2 YNFKEQ. The CDR3 spans 16 residues. This clonotype originated in a man aged 18 to 30 in good health. The specimen sequenced was naive CD4+ T cells sorted from blood. Described subset: CD45RA+ positively selected. This chain connects TRBV4-2 to TRBJ2-5; TRBD2 matches 8 bases. In DNA form, the CDR3 reads TGTGCCAGCAGCCAAGCCTCGGGACTAGATGAAGAGACCCAGTACTTC. This translates into CASSQASGLDEETQYF.